Listed below are T cell receptor beta chains from one sample, sequenced in a study of Graves' ophthalmopathy and Graves' hyperthyroidism. A single record per CDR3 protein comes from TCRdb applying MiXCR to the multiplex PCR reads. The sample lists fewer than 650,000 distinct CDR3 sequences, 20% to 25% occurring once. The sequenced sample consisted of peripheral blood. The receptors shown here come from a woman younger than 35 with stable Graves' hyperthyroidism. Some clones in this sample may be carry-over from other donors' samples. The conserved cysteine and the conserved F or W are not part of the CDR3 here.

CDR3 protein: ASSSGIVKQYGYT
J gene: TRBJ1-2
V gene: TRBV28

CDR3 protein: ATHNLNTGELF
J gene: TRBJ2-2
V gene: TRBV15

CDR3 protein: ASSFGGAPWQETQY
J gene: TRBJ2-5
V gene: TRBV6-2/TRBV6-3

CDR3 protein: ASTAEGGSSYEQY
J gene: TRBJ2-7
V gene: TRBV6-1

CDR3 protein: ATSRDLARQETQY
J gene: TRBJ2-5
V gene: TRBV15

CDR3 protein: ASSSSPDEDEQY
J gene: TRBJ2-7
V gene: TRBV5-1

CDR3 protein: ASSGLAGGPNTGELF
J gene: TRBJ2-2
V gene: TRBV19

CDR3 protein: ASRWGTYEQY
J gene: TRBJ2-7
V gene: TRBV28

CDR3 protein: ASSLQGIGTEAF
J gene: TRBJ1-1
V gene: TRBV7-3

CDR3 protein: ASSEAGTYEQY
J gene: TRBJ2-7
V gene: TRBV2

CDR3 protein: ASSQADRPLH
J gene: TRBJ1-6
V gene: TRBV3-1

CDR3 protein: ASSTVGYPYEQY
J gene: TRBJ2-7
V gene: TRBV27

CDR3 protein: ASSEVPLLVNTEAF
J gene: TRBJ1-1
V gene: TRBV2

CDR3 protein: ASSRRTEYSNQPQH
J gene: TRBJ1-5
V gene: TRBV28

CDR3 protein: ASSPGTEESYGYT
J gene: TRBJ1-2
V gene: TRBV5-1

CDR3 protein: ASSYFMAGRTNTEAF
J gene: TRBJ1-1
V gene: TRBV6-5

CDR3 protein: ASSLGRLRSGYT
J gene: TRBJ1-2
V gene: TRBV12-3/TRBV12-4

CDR3 protein: ATSRDLGTAIYEQY
J gene: TRBJ2-7
V gene: TRBV15

CDR3 protein: ASSFRQGRSYEQY
J gene: TRBJ2-7
V gene: TRBV27

CDR3 protein: ASSPGGWGYT
J gene: TRBJ1-2
V gene: TRBV6-1

CDR3 protein: ASSPLGPFYEQY
J gene: TRBJ2-7
V gene: TRBV7-9

CDR3 protein: SIIGRRLRETQY
J gene: TRBJ2-5
V gene: TRBV29-1

CDR3 protein: ASSFSLGSNQPQH
J gene: TRBJ1-5
V gene: TRBV27

CDR3 protein: ASSPGAHSGELF
J gene: TRBJ2-2
V gene: TRBV7-3

CDR3 protein: SAGRAGGNTEAF
J gene: TRBJ1-1
V gene: TRBV20-1

CDR3 protein: ASSKDGSNQPQH
J gene: TRBJ1-5
V gene: TRBV11-1

CDR3 protein: ASRRRGKETQY
J gene: TRBJ2-5
V gene: TRBV6-1

CDR3 protein: ASSFNGRGFEQY
J gene: TRBJ2-7
V gene: TRBV12-3/TRBV12-4

CDR3 protein: ASSYQGASEGYT
J gene: TRBJ1-2
V gene: TRBV12-3/TRBV12-4

CDR3 protein: ASGPGQDNQPQH
J gene: TRBJ1-5
V gene: TRBV6-1

CDR3 protein: ASSLERTGLGAF
J gene: TRBJ1-1
V gene: TRBV11-2

CDR3 protein: SVNLWTGVTYEQY
J gene: TRBJ2-7
V gene: TRBV29-1

CDR3 protein: ASSSSGIHEQY
J gene: TRBJ2-7
V gene: TRBV7-9

CDR3 protein: TSNPGQRGASYEQY
J gene: TRBJ2-7
V gene: TRBV11-2

CDR3 protein: ASSSRPTGAGTGELF
J gene: TRBJ2-2
V gene: TRBV5-1

CDR3 protein: ASRQPMNTEAF
J gene: TRBJ1-1
V gene: TRBV28

CDR3 protein: ASRDRAGNTEAF
J gene: TRBJ1-1
V gene: TRBV2

CDR3 protein: ASSSYRSGTGAGELF
J gene: TRBJ2-2
V gene: TRBV28

CDR3 protein: ASSLWTSTANTGELF
J gene: TRBJ2-2
V gene: TRBV28

CDR3 protein: ASITLRGTEAF
J gene: TRBJ1-1
V gene: TRBV19

CDR3 protein: AISDPDRIVEAF
J gene: TRBJ1-1
V gene: TRBV10-3

CDR3 protein: SVSRDFGAYEQY
J gene: TRBJ2-7
V gene: TRBV29-1

CDR3 protein: ASSLSGTTYEQY
J gene: TRBJ2-7
V gene: TRBV7-6

CDR3 protein: SARRRGQPQH
J gene: TRBJ1-5
V gene: TRBV20-1

CDR3 protein: ASSEAGTGGFTGELF
J gene: TRBJ2-2
V gene: TRBV10-1

CDR3 protein: SVPGAEDTFYGYT
J gene: TRBJ1-2
V gene: TRBV29-1

CDR3 protein: ASSQQGSDTEAF
J gene: TRBJ1-1
V gene: TRBV7-2

CDR3 protein: ASSRTGDLYGYT
J gene: TRBJ1-2
V gene: TRBV7-9